This entry concerns a single T cell receptor beta chain. Trimming cost V 6 bases and J 7 bases, with 13 bases left between them. The CDR3 is made up of 13 amino acids. CDR1 and CDR2 (germline): MNHEY, SVGAGI. The data were obtained in a study of T cell responses to AZD1222 COVID-19 vaccine. The method was immunoSEQ multiplex PCR; TCRdb's version includes in-frame clones alone and lacks a portion of them. This table has about 200,000 clones, 88% appearing once. The specimen comprised peripheral blood, sampled on day 0 of AZD1222 vaccination. The receptor's source is an adult in good health. This chain links TRBV6-5 with TRBJ1-5, with D tentatively TRBD1 (5 bases). In nucleotides, the CDR3 is TGTGCCAGCAGGCAGGGAGGGGACCAGCCCCAGCATTTT. It translates to CASRQGGDQPQHF.